Listed here is a single T cell receptor (beta chain). Per the original data handling: Counts of nucleated cells, estimated from reference gene primer amplification, were obtained. The assay was immunoSEQ multiplex PCR, and TCRdb's table has in-frame clones only and misses some. V and J calls and clone size are those listed in that table; D and trimming were worked out from the DNA. Of some 150,000 clones in the sample, 88% are singletons; the top ten hold 1.2%. Cohort assignment relied on participant-reported clinical history. This entry comes from a study of blood T cell repertoires in COVID-19. Overall study: Samples came from the United States, Italy and Spain, spanning acute and convalescent COVID-19.

The ends lost 4 bases at V and 4 bases at J; junction bases unmatched: 12. Germline V gene lookup returns CDR1 KGHSH and CDR2 LQKENI. This CDR3 is 16 amino acids long. The TCR was taken from a woman in her 30s with acute COVID-19. What was sequenced was PBMCs or T cells enriched from blood (not recorded which). The rearrangement links TRBV18 to TRBJ2-7; 8 bases match TRBD1. The CDR3 loop is CASSQGQGMRGYEQYF. CDR3 nucleotides: TGTGCCAGCTCACAAGGACAGGGAATGAGGGGGTACGAGCAGTACTTC.